This T cell receptor (beta chain) was recorded in a study of T cell changes during pregnancy in multiple sclerosis. The repertoire was sequenced with immunoSEQ multiplex PCR; TCRdb's copy has only in-frame clones and lacks some. This sample yields tens of thousands of clones, of which over 80% are seen a single time; 0.89% belongs to the top ten. The CDR3 has 16 residues. CDR1 and CDR2 (germline): GTSNPN, SVGIG (reference sequence). After removal of 5 bases from V and 1 base from J, the junction contained 10 bases not matched to a gene. The sequence was collected from a female donor in good health, enrolled as a control in a pregnancy study. The sample in question was peripheral blood, obtained in the first trimester of pregnancy. This rearrangement joins TRBV30 to TRBJ2-5, with 10 bases that match TRBD2. The CDR3 coding sequence is TGTGCCTGGGGGCTAGCGGGGGCCCCGTGCCAAGAGACCCAGTACTTC. This codes for CAWGLAGAPCQETQYF.